What follows are 32 T cell receptor beta chains derived from one specimen sequenced in a study of T cells in Graves' hyperthyroidism and ophthalmopathy. Regions amplified from RNA transcripts were the TCR beta CDR3 regions. The TCR CDR3 first-round RT-PCR relied on the HTBI primer set. Via MiXCR, TCRdb re-called the multiplex PCR reads, giving one row per CDR3 protein. There are about 690,000 distinct CDR3 sequences in the sample; roughly a sixth occur only once, and 15% to 19% lies in the top ten. Sequencing used blood. The receptors stem from a man aged 50 to 59 with Graves' hyperthyroidism.

This clonotype was counted many times. The CDR3 DNA follows: TGTGCCAGCAGCTTAGCTGTTTACCCGGGCCAAGAGACCCAGTACTTC. This gives the protein CASSLAVYPGQETQYF. This chain links TRBV7-2 with TRBJ2-5; no clear D gene. CDR1 is SGHTA, CDR2 FQGNSA, per germline. The CDR3 has 16 amino acids. Trimming took off 0 bases at V and 1 base at J, with 12 bases between the two ends.

Ten or more counts support this clonotype. V usage is TRBV7-2 and J usage is TRBJ2-6, with TRBD1 matching over 8 bases. V lost 2 bases and J lost 0; bases outside the gene matches: 0. Germline CDR1 SGHTA, CDR2 FQGNSA. The length of the CDR3 is 16 residues. For the CDR3, the DNA is TGTGCCAGCAGCTTAACAGGGGGCTCTGGGGCCAACGTCCTGACTTTC. Its protein is CASSLTGGSGANVLTF.

This clonotype was counted at least ten times. The chain joins TRBV5-1 to TRBJ2-3; a weak D match, TRBD2 (6 bases). The V and J ends lost 4 bases and 2 bases respectively, with 11 bases between them. Germline-derived CDR1 and CDR2 are SGHRS and YFSETQ. This CDR3 has 14 residues. CDR3 sequence: CASSHLDYTDTQYF. CDR3 DNA: TGCGCCAGCAGCCACCTGGACTACACAGATACGCAGTATTTT.

This clonotype was observed once. The V and J genes are TRBV5-1 and TRBJ2-2; tentative D call: TRBD2 (6 bases). V was shortened by 0 bases and J by 6 bases, with 12 bases between the two germline ends. From germline, CDR1 is SGHRS and CDR2 YFSETQ. The CDR3 loop spans 15 amino acids. CDR3 sequence reads: CASSLAGSMAGELFF. Written as DNA, the CDR3 is TGCGCCAGCAGCTTGGCCGGGAGCATGGCCGGGGAGCTGTTTTTT.

The chain recombines TRBV7-9 with TRBJ1-4; D not certain. From germline, CDR1 is SEHNR and CDR2 FQNEAQ (reference sequence). This CDR3 has 15 amino acids. V gave up 2 bases and J gave up 4 bases, with 11 bases separating them. Here the CDR3 reads CASSLQRGGNEKLFF. The CDR3 DNA reads TGTGCCAGCAGCTTACAGCGGGGTGGTAATGAAAAACTGTTTTTT.

In its sample, this clonotype was seen many times. This chain uses TRBV12-3 or TRBV12-4 with TRBJ1-2; D remains unclear. The CDR3 loop spans 14 amino acids. Trimming cost V 3 bases and J 7 bases, with 15 bases left between them. The CDR3 nucleotides read TGTGCCAGCAGTTTTACAAGCCCCGGTGGTGGCTACACCTTC. Protein: CASSFTSPGGGYTF.

This clonotype was counted ten times or more. J is TRBJ1-6 and V is TRBV27, with D hard to call. The CDR3 length is 17 residues. Between the trimmed V and J ends, which lost 5 bases and 0 bases, there was a span of 14 bases. Germline CDR1 MNHEY, CDR2 SMNVEV (reference sequence). The CDR3 sequence: CASSPRWQSSYNSPLHF. CDR3 nucleotides: TGTGCCAGCAGTCCCCGGTGGCAGAGCTCCTATAATTCACCCCTCCACTTT.

This rearrangement joins TRBV20-1 to TRBJ2-1, with D hard to call. The CDR3 has 14 amino acids. The V end lost 2 bases, the J end lost 5 bases, and 13 bases lay between the germline ends. Per the germline V gene, CDR1 is DFQATT and CDR2 is SNEGSKA (reference sequence). The CDR3 is CSARRPDRNNEQFF. The CDR3 DNA is TGCAGTGCTAGAAGACCAGACCGGAACAATGAGCAGTTCTTC.

The chain is built from TRBV5-1 and TRBJ2-1, with 10 bases matching TRBD2. Per the germline V gene, CDR1 is SGHRS and CDR2 is YFSETQ. V was clipped by 4 bases and J by 4 bases; unmatched bases: 5. The CDR3 length is 15 residues. The CDR3 bases are TGCGCCAGCAGCGAGGGGACTAGCGAGTACAATGAGCAGTTCTTC. This sequence encodes CASSEGTSEYNEQFF.

In its sample, this clonotype was seen a few times. The V call is TRBV7-2, the J call TRBJ2-3, with 7 positions matching TRBD1. CDR3 size: 13 residues. Trimming took 5 bases from V and 5 from J; bases not matched to a gene: 4. From germline, CDR1 is SGHTA and CDR2 FQGNSA. The CDR3 nucleotides read TGTGCCAGCAGCCCGTACAGGGGAGATACGCAGTATTTT. It is translated as CASSPYRGDTQYF.

The chain links TRBV19 to TRBJ2-3, with no clear D. The length of the CDR3 is 15 residues. The V end was cut by 5 bases, the J end by 2 bases, with 14 bases between. CDR1 is LNHDA and CDR2 is SQIVND in the germline V gene (reference sequence). The CDR3 DNA is TGTGCCAGTAGTTCCCTAGAAGCCTACACAGATACGCAGTATTTT. Its translation is CASSSLEAYTDTQYF.

The chain employs TRBV7-3 and TRBJ2-2; D is perhaps TRBD1 (6 bases). CDR3 length: 15 residues. Germline V gives CDR1 SGHTA, CDR2 FQGTGA. V was shortened by 5 bases and J by 2 bases, with 12 bases between the two germline ends. CDR3 bases: TGTGCCAGCAGCGCCACAGGGAAAAACACCGGGGAGCTGTTTTTT. Translating it yields CASSATGKNTGELFF.

The table lists this clonotype with a few counts. The chain couples TRBV7-3 to TRBJ2-5; 8 nucleotides line up with TRBD1. The germline gives CDR1 SGHTA, CDR2 FQGTGA. Trimming removed 5 bases from V and 9 bases from J; junction bases left unmatched: 8. The CDR3 runs to 13 residues. Here the CDR3 DNA reads TGTGCCAGCAGCCGCGGACAGGGTGGACCCCAGTACTTC. This sequence encodes CASSRGQGGPQYF.

Only one count was recorded for this clonotype. The chain uses TRBV18 and TRBJ2-4, with 10 bases aligning to TRBD2. Germline V gene data show CDR1 as KGHSH and CDR2 as LQKENI. The CDR3 is made up of 17 amino acids. Trimming removed 8 bases from V and 0 bases from J; junction bases left unmatched: 10. The DNA for the CDR3 is TGTGCCAGCAGTTACAGACTAGCGGGCCTAGCCAAAAACATTCAGTACTTC. This gives the protein CASSYRLAGLAKNIQYF.

This clonotype occurred many times. V is TRBV28 and J is TRBJ2-1; unclear D gene. This CDR3 has 14 amino acids. Trimming took 3 bases from V and 7 from J, leaving 13 bases between them. Germline CDR1 and CDR2: MDHEN and SYDVKM. CDR3 loop: CASSFLLGANEQFF. As DNA, the CDR3 is TGTGCCAGCAGTTTTCTCCTAGGAGCAAATGAGCAGTTCTTC.

Many counts were recorded for this clonotype. J is TRBJ1-4 and V is TRBV7-2, with 12 bases aligning to TRBD1. There are 18 residues in the CDR3. Trimming at V came to 5 bases and at J to 2 bases, leaving 9 bases not matched to a gene. From germline, CDR1 is SGHTA and CDR2 FQGNSA. The CDR3 loop reads CASSQGDRGRRTNEKLFF. CDR3 DNA: TGTGCCAGCAGCCAGGGGGACAGGGGGCGAAGGACTAATGAAAAACTGTTTTTT.

This chain connects TRBV2 to TRBJ1-5, with no clear D. CDR3 length: 14 amino acids. Trimming pared 6 bases from V and 4 bases from J, leaving 13 bases between. The germline V gene encodes CDR1 SNHLY and CDR2 FYNNEI. CDR3 bases: TGTGCCAGCAGAGAAAGTGTAGGGAATCAGCCCCAGCATTTT. Its protein product is CASRESVGNQPQHF.

Ten or more counts support this clonotype. This chain joins TRBV7-2 and TRBJ1-2, with 11 bases lining up with TRBD1. Germline lookup yields CDR1 SGHTA and CDR2 FQGNSA. Trimming at V came to 5 bases and at J to 9 bases, leaving 11 bases not matched to a gene. The CDR3 consists of 15 residues. The chain's CDR3 is CASSLGGDRGMSYTF. CDR3 DNA sequence: TGTGCCAGCAGCCTAGGGGGGGACAGGGGGATGAGCTACACCTTC. Together with reference TRBV7-2 and TRBJ1-2, the CDR3 gives the full variable domain: GAGVSQSPSNKVTEKGKDVELRCDPISGHTALYWYRQSLGQGLEFLIYFQGNSAPDKSGLPSDRFSAERTGGSVSTLTIQRTQQEDSAVYLCASSLGGDRGMSYTFGSGTRLTVV.

This clonotype showed up many times. V gene TRBV28 combines with J gene TRBJ1-5; a weak D match, TRBD1 (6 bases). V lost 3 bases and J 4 bases, leaving 22 bases between the germline ends. The CDR3 runs 18 residues. Per the germline V gene, CDR1 is MDHEN and CDR2 is SYDVKM. CDR3 residues: CASSFVGTGRGRNQPQHF. CDR3 coding DNA: TGTGCCAGCAGTTTTGTGGGCACAGGGCGAGGGAGGAATCAGCCCCAGCATTTT.

This clonotype was recorded at least ten times. This chain connects TRBV19 to TRBJ2-5; TRBD2 matches at 7 bases. Unmatched junction bases numbered 7, after V lost 4 bases and J lost 2 bases. Germline CDR1 reads LNHDA; CDR2 reads SQIVND (reference sequence). The CDR3 spans 15 residues. The DNA for the CDR3 is TGTGCCAGTAGTAATCCTAGCGGAACACAAGAGACCCAGTACTTC. Translation gives CASSNPSGTQETQYF.

This clonotype was counted at least ten times. This sequence joins TRBV12-3 or TRBV12-4 and TRBJ2-1; TRBD1 matches 9 bases. V lost 5 bases, J lost 4 bases, and 6 bases stayed unmatched. The CDR3 consists of 15 residues. CDR3 amino acids: CASSSDRGEYNEQFF. DNA for the CDR3: TGTGCCAGCAGTAGCGACAGGGGGGAATACAATGAGCAGTTCTTC.

This clonotype has a count of ten or more. The chain uses TRBV2 and TRBJ2-1; 11 nucleotides agree with TRBD2. Trimming removed 11 bases from V and 2 bases from J; junction bases left unmatched: 2. CDR1 SNHLY and CDR2 FYNNEI come from the germline V gene. The CDR3 is made up of 13 amino acids. The CDR3 loop reads CAGTSGAYNEQFF. The CDR3 region has the DNA TGTGCCGGGACTAGCGGAGCCTACAATGAGCAGTTCTTC.

The gene calls are TRBV4-3 and TRBJ1-2, with 7 bases lining up with TRBD1. CDR3 length: 16 amino acids. From germline, CDR1 is LGHNA and CDR2 YSLEER. The ends lost 1 base at V and 3 bases at J; junction bases unmatched: 8. The CDR3 loop reads CASSQGGTDYYYGYTF. The CDR3 nucleotides are TGCGCCAGCAGCCAAGGAGGGACAGATTACTACTATGGCTACACCTTC.

V is TRBV28 and J is TRBJ2-3, with 10 bases matching TRBD2. The CDR3 covers 15 residues. The germline CDR1 and CDR2 sequences are MDHEN and SYDVKM. Germline trimming cut 6 bases from V and 5 bases from J; bases unmatched to any gene: 8. The CDR3 nucleotides are TGTGCCAGCAGCCAACTAGCGGGATTTGAAGATACGCAGTATTTT. The encoded protein is CASSQLAGFEDTQYF.

On this clonotype itself: One base away lies a much larger clone, so this may be a sequencing read error. The chain combines TRBV30 with TRBJ2-3; D not certain. Germline V gene lookup returns CDR1 GTSNPN and CDR2 SVGIG (reference sequence). The length of the CDR3 is 15 residues. V was shortened by 6 bases and J by 0 bases, with 16 bases between the two germline ends. CDR3 in DNA: TGTGCCTGCCATCGAACTGGTGTGAGCACAGATACGCAGTATTTT. Translated: CACHRTGVSTDTQYF.

Ten or more counts support this clonotype. The J gene is TRBJ2-7, the V gene TRBV11-3, with D unresolved. CDR1 and CDR2 from the germline V gene are SGHNT and YENEEA. This CDR3 is built from 16 residues. V was cut by 5 bases and J by 7 bases, with 24 bases left in between. CDR3 protein: CASSAGGSFGVSEQYF. The DNA for the CDR3 is TGTGCCAGCAGCGCCGGTGGAAGTTTTGGAGTTTCTGAGCAGTACTTC. The entire variable domain, with the rest obtained from reference TRBV11-3 and TRBJ2-7, is as follows: EAGVVQSPRYKIIEKKQPVAFWCNPISGHNTLYWYLQNLGQGPELLIRYENEEAVDDSQLPKDRFSAERLKGVDSTLKIQPAELGDSAVYLCASSAGGSFGVSEQYFGPGTRLTVT.

As for this clonotype: No conserved phenylalanine or tryptophan ends this CDR3, so it is likely a read error. This rearrangement joins TRBV28 to TRBJ2-6; TRBD1 agrees at 8 bases. The CDR3 runs to 20 residues. Germline CDR1 and CDR2: MDHEN and SYDVKM. V gave up 4 bases and J gave up 0 bases; unmatched junction bases: 14. The CDR3 region has the DNA TGTGCCAGCAGTTGCTCCAGGACAGGGAGTTTTGGCTCTGGGGCCAACGTCCTGACTGTC. It encodes CASSCSRTGSFGSGANVLTV.

This clonotype was detected only a few times. The chain combines TRBV30 with TRBJ2-3, with D unresolved. CDR1 GTSNPN and CDR2 SVGIG come from the germline V gene (reference sequence). The CDR3 totals 11 residues. V was shortened by 5 bases and J by 3 bases, with 6 bases between the two germline ends. CDR3 DNA sequence: TGTGCCTGGTCGTTTACAGATACGCAGTATTTT. It specifies CAWSFTDTQYF. The full variable domain, with the rest looked up from reference TRBV30 and TRBJ2-3, is SQTIHQWPATLVQPVGSPLSLECTVEGTSNPNLYWYRQAAGRGLQLLFYSVGIGQISSEVPQNLSASRPQDRQFILSSKKLLLSDSGFYLCAWSFTDTQYFGPGTRLTVL.

The sample holds many counts of this clonotype. V gene TRBV27 combines with J gene TRBJ2-7, with D perhaps matching TRBD1 (6 bases). Germline V gives CDR1 MNHEY, CDR2 SMNVEV (reference sequence). The V and J ends lost 6 bases and 7 bases respectively, with 16 bases between them. The CDR3 sequence is 13 residues long. CDR3: CASSGTSLLEQYF. CDR3 DNA: TGTGCCAGCAGCGGGACATCCCTTTTGGAGCAGTACTTC.

This chain joins TRBV20-1 and TRBJ2-3, with D possibly being TRBD2 (5 bases). Germline loops: CDR1 DFQATT, CDR2 SNEGSKA (reference sequence). CDR3 length: 14 amino acids. Trimming pared 6 bases from V and 1 base from J, leaving 14 bases between. CDR3: CSAQRNSGTDTQYF. The CDR3 coding sequence is TGCAGTGCGCAGCGCAATAGCGGCACAGATACGCAGTATTTT.

The sample holds a few counts of this clonotype. The gene calls are TRBV20-1 and TRBJ2-1; 10 bases match TRBD2. CDR3 length equals 15 residues. Germline V CDR1 and CDR2: DFQATT, SNEGSKA (reference sequence). After removal of 5 bases from V and 4 bases from J, the junction contained 8 bases not matched to a gene. CDR3 residues: CSAPPISGRYNEQFF. The CDR3 nucleotides are TGCAGTGCTCCACCCATTAGCGGGAGGTACAATGAGCAGTTCTTC.

The rearrangement links TRBV24-1 to TRBJ1-5, with D possibly being TRBD1 (5 bases). CDR3 length equals 14 residues. The germline V gene encodes CDR1 KGHDR and CDR2 SFDVKD. V was shortened by 3 bases and J by 7 bases, with 12 bases between the two germline ends. The CDR3 region is CATSDPEGSQPQHF. Written as DNA, the CDR3 is TGTGCCACCAGTGATCCGGAGGGGAGCCAGCCCCAGCATTTT.